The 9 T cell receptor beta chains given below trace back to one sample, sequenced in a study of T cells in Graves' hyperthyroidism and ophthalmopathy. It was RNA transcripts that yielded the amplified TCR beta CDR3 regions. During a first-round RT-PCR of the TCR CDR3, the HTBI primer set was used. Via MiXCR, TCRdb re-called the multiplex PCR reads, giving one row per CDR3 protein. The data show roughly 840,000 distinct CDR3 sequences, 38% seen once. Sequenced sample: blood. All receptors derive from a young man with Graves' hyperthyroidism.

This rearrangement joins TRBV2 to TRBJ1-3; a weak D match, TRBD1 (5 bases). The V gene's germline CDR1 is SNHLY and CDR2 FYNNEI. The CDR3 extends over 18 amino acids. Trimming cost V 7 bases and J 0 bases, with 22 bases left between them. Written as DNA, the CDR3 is TGTGCCAGCATCCGATCCTGGGCAGGGCTCTCCTCTGGAAACACCATATATTTT. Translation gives CASIRSWAGLSSGNTIYF.

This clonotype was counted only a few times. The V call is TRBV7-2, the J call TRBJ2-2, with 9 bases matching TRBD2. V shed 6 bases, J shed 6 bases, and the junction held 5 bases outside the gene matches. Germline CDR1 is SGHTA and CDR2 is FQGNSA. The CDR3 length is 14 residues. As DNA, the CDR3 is TGTGCCAGCAGGCTGGCGGGAGGGGCCGGGGAGCTGTTTTTT. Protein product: CASRLAGGAGELFF. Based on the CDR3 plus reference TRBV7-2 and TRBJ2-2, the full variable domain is GAGVSQSPSNKVTEKGKDVELRCDPISGHTALYWYRQSLGQGLEFLIYFQGNSAPDKSGLPSDRFSAERTGGSVSTLTIQRTQQEDSAVYLCASRLAGGAGELFFGEGSRLTVL.

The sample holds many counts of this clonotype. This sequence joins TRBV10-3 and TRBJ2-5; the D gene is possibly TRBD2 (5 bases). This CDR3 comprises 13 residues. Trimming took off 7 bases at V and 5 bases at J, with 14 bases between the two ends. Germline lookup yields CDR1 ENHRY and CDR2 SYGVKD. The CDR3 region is CAITRTAGETQYF. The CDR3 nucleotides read TGTGCCATCACCCGGACTGCTGGGGAGACCCAGTACTTC.

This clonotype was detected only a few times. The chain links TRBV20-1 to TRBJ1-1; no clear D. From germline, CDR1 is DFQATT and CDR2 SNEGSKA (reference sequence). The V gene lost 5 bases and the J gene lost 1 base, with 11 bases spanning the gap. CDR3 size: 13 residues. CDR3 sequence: CSACRAGNTEAFF. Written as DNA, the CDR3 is TGCAGTGCTTGCCGGGCGGGGAACACTGAAGCTTTCTTT.

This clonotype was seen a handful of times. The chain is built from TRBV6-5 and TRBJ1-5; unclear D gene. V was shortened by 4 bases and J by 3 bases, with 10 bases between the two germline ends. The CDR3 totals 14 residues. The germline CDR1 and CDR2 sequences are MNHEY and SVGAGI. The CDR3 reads CASSFLASNQPQHF. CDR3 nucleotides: TGTGCCAGCAGTTTTCTGGCCTCCAATCAGCCCCAGCATTTT.

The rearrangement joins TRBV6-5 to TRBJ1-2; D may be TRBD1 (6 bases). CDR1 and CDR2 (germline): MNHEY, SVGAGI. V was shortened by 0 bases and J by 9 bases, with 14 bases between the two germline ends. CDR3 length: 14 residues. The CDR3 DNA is TGTGCCAGCAGTTACTCTGGGGGCGCGTTTAGCTACACCTTC. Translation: CASSYSGGAFSYTF.

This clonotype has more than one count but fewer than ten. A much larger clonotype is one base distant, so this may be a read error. The chain's CDR3 is CASSTGTGGEQYF. The CDR3 bases are TGTGCCAGCAGCACCGGGACAGGGGGCGAGCAGTACTTC. This chain connects TRBV6-5 to TRBJ2-7; 11 bases map to TRBD1. Germline V gene lookup returns CDR1 MNHEY and CDR2 SVGAGI. J lost 6 bases, V lost 6 bases, and 4 bases had no gene match. The CDR3 is 13 amino acids.

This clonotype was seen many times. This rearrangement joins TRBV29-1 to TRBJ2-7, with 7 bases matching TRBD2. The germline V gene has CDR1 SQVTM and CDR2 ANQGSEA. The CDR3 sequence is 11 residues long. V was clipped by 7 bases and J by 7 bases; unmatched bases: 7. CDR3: CSGGRAEEQYF. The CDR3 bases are TGCAGCGGAGGGAGGGCAGAAGAGCAGTACTTC.

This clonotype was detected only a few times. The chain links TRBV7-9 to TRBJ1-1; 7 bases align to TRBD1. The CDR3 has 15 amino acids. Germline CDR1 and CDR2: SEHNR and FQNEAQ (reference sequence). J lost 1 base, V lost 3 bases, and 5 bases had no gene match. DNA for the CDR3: TGTGCCAGCAGCTTGGCAGGGGACAGGAACACTGAAGCTTTCTTT. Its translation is CASSLAGDRNTEAFF.